The 27 T cell receptor beta chains below all came from one sample that was sequenced in a study of cytomegalovirus exposure and HLA in healthy donors. Clones were sequenced by immunoSEQ multiplex PCR, and TCRdb holds only the in-frame ones, with some missing. The repertoire holds about 220,000 clones, with about nine tenths as singletons. Sample: PBMCs. These receptors came from a young woman in good health and CMV-seronegative.

The chain links TRBV12-5 to TRBJ2-1, with a weak D call TRBD1 (6 bases). The germline V gene encodes CDR1 LGHNT and CDR2 FRNRAP. Trimming took 3 bases from V and 7 from J, leaving 7 bases between them. The CDR3 length is 12 residues. In DNA form, the CDR3 reads TGTGCTAGTGGTTTACAGGGAAATGAGCAGTTCTTC. It codes for CASGLQGNEQFF.

V and J are TRBV2 and TRBJ1-4, with 10 bases aligning to TRBD1. Losses at the gene ends were 5 bases for V and 10 bases for J; bases not matched to a gene: 4. Germline lookup yields CDR1 SNHLY and CDR2 FYNNEI. The CDR3 consists of 13 residues. CDR3 protein: CASSSRTGGKLFF. Written as DNA, the CDR3 is TGTGCCAGCAGTAGCCGGACAGGGGGAAAACTGTTTTTT.

The chain has TRBV7-9 and TRBJ2-3; 7 bases agree with TRBD2. The CDR3 is 15 residues long. The germline gives CDR1 SEHNR, CDR2 FQNEAQ (reference sequence). V trimming: 5 bases; J trimming: 5 bases; junction bases outside the gene matches: 10. The DNA of the CDR3 is TGTGCCAGCAGCATAAGGCGACTAGCCCAAGATACGCAGTATTTT. Protein: CASSIRRLAQDTQYF.

As for this clone: One end of the junction is discordant with germline, which a read error may explain. The J gene is TRBJ2-7, the V gene TRBV29-1; D not resolved. Germline V gene lookup returns CDR1 SQVTM and CDR2 ANQGSEA. The CDR3 consists of 10 residues. As DNA, the CDR3 is TGCAGCGTGGAAGGTAACGAGCAGTACTTC. This sequence encodes CSVEGNEQYF.

This clone was seen once. The chain carries TRBV5-1 and TRBJ1-1; TRBD1 is a possible D gene (5 bases). This CDR3 is 13 amino acids long. Trimming removed 3 bases at V and 6 bases at J, with 12 bases between. The germline V gene encodes CDR1 SGHRS and CDR2 YFSETQ. The CDR3 nucleotides are TGCGCCAGCAGCTCAACCACAGGCTCTGAAGCTTTCTTT. Protein product: CASSSTTGSEAFF.

The rearrangement uses TRBV4-1 and TRBJ2-7, with D perhaps matching TRBD1 (6 bases). CDR3 length equals 14 residues. Looked up from germline, CDR1 is MGHRA and CDR2 is YSYEKL. V dropped 2 bases and J dropped 1 base, with 9 bases sitting between them. The DNA for the CDR3 is TGCGCCAGCAGCCAACAGGGGTCGTCCTACGAGCAGTACTTC. Its protein product is CASSQQGSSYEQYF.

This clone was detected only a few times. The chain uses TRBV28 and TRBJ1-5; D call uncertain. Germline CDR1 and CDR2: MDHEN and SYDVKM. CDR3 length: 12 amino acids. Trimming left V 11 bases short and J 9 bases short, with 17 bases between. The CDR3 sequence: CAGGEIERPQHF. In DNA form, the CDR3 reads TGTGCCGGTGGGGAGATTGAAAGGCCCCAGCATTTT.

This clone was seen only a few times. This chain connects TRBV11-2 to TRBJ2-7, with 7 bases aligning to TRBD1. V dropped 5 bases and J dropped 7; count of bases not matched to a gene: 11. CDR1 and CDR2 from the germline V gene are SGHAT and FQNNGV. The CDR3 runs 14 residues. The CDR3 reads CASSLQTGRLEQYF. CDR3 DNA: TGTGCCAGCAGCCTCCAGACAGGGCGCCTTGAGCAGTACTTC. The complete variable domain, with remaining parts taken from reference TRBV11-2 and TRBJ2-7, reads EAGVAQSPRYKIIEKRQSVAFWCNPISGHATLYWYQQILGQGPKLLIQFQNNGVVDDSQLPKDRFSAERLKGVDSTLKIQPAKLEDSAVYLCASSLQTGRLEQYFGPGTRLTVT.

V usage is TRBV5-4 and J usage is TRBJ2-5, with D possibly matching TRBD2 (5 bases). The CDR3 spans 13 residues. Germline V CDR1 and CDR2: SGHNT, YYREEE (reference sequence). The V end lost 0 bases, the J end lost 4 bases, and 7 bases lay between the germline ends. CDR3 amino acids: CASSLVGIETQYF. CDR3 DNA: TGTGCCAGCAGCTTGGTCGGGATAGAGACCCAGTACTTC.

The V gene is TRBV6-1, the J gene TRBJ1-2; unclear D gene. This CDR3 has 11 amino acids. Trimming stripped 2 bases from V and 8 bases from J, with 6 bases between. CDR1 is MNHNS and CDR2 is SASEGT in the germline V gene. DNA for the CDR3: TGTGCCAGCAGTGAAAACGAGGGCTACACCTTC. This encodes CASSENEGYTF.

This clone was seen a handful of times. This sequence joins TRBV5-6 and TRBJ1-6; possible D gene TRBD1, 5 bases. Trimming left V 1 base short and J 8 bases short, with 7 bases between. This CDR3 is built from 13 residues. The V gene's germline CDR1 is SGHDT and CDR2 YYEEEE. CDR3 bases: TGTGCCAGCAGCTTGCCGGGGGATTCACCCCTCCACTTT. It yields the protein CASSLPGDSPLHF. The variable domain in full, with the rest retrieved from reference TRBV5-6 and TRBJ1-6, is DAGVTQSPTHLIKTRGQQVTLRCSPKSGHDTVSWYQQALGQGPQFIFQYYEEEERQRGNFPDRFSGHQFPNYSSELNVNALLLGDSALYLCASSLPGDSPLHFGNGTRLTVT.

The genes are TRBV29-1 and TRBJ1-1, with D tentatively TRBD1 (5 bases). The V gene lost 6 bases and the J gene lost 0 bases, with 11 bases spanning the gap. CDR1 is SQVTM, CDR2 ANQGSEA, per germline. The CDR3 is 13 amino acids. In DNA, the CDR3 is TGCAGCGTCCGACAGAGATTGAACACTGAAGCTTTCTTT. Its protein is CSVRQRLNTEAFF.

The chain is built from TRBV6-6 and TRBJ1-1, with D possibly TRBD1 on 5 matching bases. Per germline, CDR1 MNHNY and CDR2 SVGAGI (reference sequence). Trimming pared 5 bases from V and 10 bases from J, leaving 23 bases between. The CDR3 length is 15 residues. CDR3 residues: CASSHPTEGGTGAFF. The CDR3, as DNA: TGTGCCAGCAGTCACCCTACCGAGGGAGGGACCGGAGCTTTCTTT.

The rearrangement joins TRBV28 to TRBJ1-2; tentatively, D is TRBD1 (6 bases). Germline CDR1 and CDR2: MDHEN and SYDVKM. The germline V and J ends were trimmed by 11 bases and 2 bases, with 21 bases remaining between them. This CDR3 is 15 amino acids long. CDR3 sequence reads: CAVRSGQRPNYGYTF. CDR3 DNA: TGTGCCGTACGTTCAGGACAGCGACCAAACTATGGCTACACCTTC.

This chain joins TRBV6-1 and TRBJ1-6; 7 positions agree with TRBD1. The germline CDR1 and CDR2 sequences are MNHNS and SASEGT. The ends lost 3 bases at V and 7 bases at J; junction bases unmatched: 6. This CDR3 has 15 amino acids. CDR3 loop: CASSDLTGSNSPLHF. CDR3 nucleotides: TGTGCCAGCAGTGACTTGACAGGGAGCAATTCACCCCTCCACTTT.

The table lists this clone with a count of one. V is TRBV28 and J is TRBJ1-1, with 8 bases fitting TRBD1. This CDR3 region has 15 residues. V trimming: 5 bases; J trimming: 3 bases; junction bases outside the gene matches: 8. Germline V CDR1 and CDR2: MDHEN, SYDVKM. DNA for the CDR3: TGTGCCAGCAGTCCCCGGACAGGGAGGGACACTGAAGCTTTCTTT. This codes for CASSPRTGRDTEAFF.

V and J are TRBV19 and TRBJ1-5, with 9 bases lining up with TRBD1. The V gene's germline CDR1 is LNHDA and CDR2 SQIVND (reference sequence). The CDR3 has 15 residues. After removal of 6 bases from V and 3 bases from J, the junction contained 6 bases not matched to a gene. The CDR3 loop reads CASRPGTGPNQPQHF. The CDR3 nucleotides are TGTGCCAGTAGGCCCGGGACAGGGCCCAATCAGCCCCAGCATTTT.

The chain recombines TRBV18 with TRBJ2-7, with TRBD2 matching over 7 bases. The CDR3 extends over 15 amino acids. CDR1 KGHSH and CDR2 LQKENI come from the germline V gene. The V gene end was trimmed by 3 bases and the J gene end by 11 bases; junction bases not matched to a gene: 16. CDR3 in DNA: TGTGCCAGCTCACCGTCCGGGGGGAGAACTAGCTCGGAGTACTTC. Residues: CASSPSGGRTSSEYF.

The V and J genes are TRBV27 and TRBJ2-7; maybe TRBD1 (7 bases). Germline V gene sequence: CDR1 MNHEY, CDR2 SMNVEV (reference sequence). V was pared by 8 bases and J by 4 bases, with 27 bases between. The CDR3 has 17 amino acids. The DNA of the CDR3 is TGTGCCAGCGTGACAGGGAGGCCTCCTCTACTCCAATACGAGCAGTACTTC. It yields the protein CASVTGRPPLLQYEQYF.

The rearrangement links TRBV6-5 to TRBJ2-7, with 9 bases aligning to TRBD1. V was pared by 4 bases and J by 1 base, with 5 bases of the junction left unmatched. The germline CDR1 and CDR2 sequences are MNHEY and SVGAGI. This CDR3 is 15 amino acids long. The chain's CDR3 is CASSFSGTGSYEQYF. CDR3 nucleotides: TGTGCCAGCAGTTTTTCCGGGACAGGGTCCTACGAGCAGTACTTC.

The rearrangement joins TRBV29-1 to TRBJ1-1; D is undetermined. V lost 8 bases and J 1 base, leaving 8 bases between the germline ends. Germline V gene data show CDR1 as SQVTM and CDR2 as ANQGSEA. This CDR3 has 11 amino acids. The CDR3 here is CSTLANTEAFF. CDR3 sequence (DNA): TGCAGCACCCTGGCGAACACTGAAGCTTTCTTT.

V gene TRBV9 combines with J gene TRBJ1-1, with TRBD1 matching over 9 bases. J gave up 5 bases and V 0 bases, and 11 bases lay outside the gene matches. CDR3 length equals 17 residues. Germline loops: CDR1 SGDLS, CDR2 YYNGEE. For the CDR3, the DNA is TGTGCCAGCAGCGTAGATTCAGGACAGGGGATTAAGACTGAAGCTTTCTTT. Translated: CASSVDSGQGIKTEAFF.

This chain joins TRBV2 and TRBJ1-5; 7 bases line up with TRBD1. V dropped 2 bases and J dropped 2; count of bases not matched to a gene: 3. Germline-derived CDR1 and CDR2 are SNHLY and FYNNEI. The CDR3 is 15 residues long. The CDR3 loop is CASSEFRGGNQPQHF. Written as DNA, the CDR3 is TGTGCCAGCAGTGAATTCAGGGGGGGCAATCAGCCCCAGCATTTT.

The gene calls are TRBV5-1 and TRBJ1-1, with a weak D call TRBD1 (5 bases). The CDR3 extends over 14 amino acids. Trimming cost V 3 bases and J 0 bases, with 9 bases left between them. Germline loops: CDR1 SGHRS, CDR2 YFSETQ. The CDR3 DNA reads TGCGCCAGCAGCTCGGGACTGATGAACACTGAAGCTTTCTTT. It specifies CASSSGLMNTEAFF.

V and J are TRBV6-1 and TRBJ1-2, with D unresolved. Per the germline V gene, CDR1 is MNHNS and CDR2 is SASEGT. V was trimmed by 6 bases and J by 2 bases, leaving 10 bases between them. This CDR3 comprises 13 residues. CDR3 coding DNA: TGTGCCAGCAGCCCTACAGAAAACTATGGCTACACCTTC. This encodes CASSPTENYGYTF.

The chain uses TRBV28 and TRBJ2-3; 7 nucleotides agree with TRBD1. From germline, CDR1 is MDHEN and CDR2 SYDVKM. The CDR3 loop spans 14 amino acids. Trimming removed 2 bases from V and 5 bases from J; junction bases left unmatched: 4. The CDR3 bases are TGTGCCAGCAGTTTACTCAGGGGGAAAGATACGCAGTATTTT. Protein product: CASSLLRGKDTQYF. Combining the CDR3 with reference TRBV28 and TRBJ2-3 gives the whole variable domain DVKVTQSSRYLVKRTGEKVFLECVQDMDHENMFWYRQDPGLGLRLIYFSYDVKMKEKGDIPEGYSVSREKKERFSLILESASTNQTSMYLCASSLLRGKDTQYFGPGTRLTVL.

This chain uses TRBV11-2 with TRBJ2-3, with a tentative D call TRBD2 (7 bases). This CDR3 region has 18 residues. V was shortened by 5 bases and J by 1 base, with 22 bases between the two germline ends. From germline, CDR1 is SGHAT and CDR2 FQNNGV. The CDR3 here is CASSPQTLGGGGTDTQYF. CDR3 coding DNA: TGTGCCAGCAGCCCTCAAACGCTAGGGGGAGGGGGCACAGATACGCAGTATTTT.